These T cell receptor beta chains were read from a single sample in a study of cytomegalovirus exposure and HLA in healthy donors. Assay used: immunoSEQ multiplex PCR; TCRdb lists only in-frame clones, some missing. The data hold 90,000 to 120,000 clones, with around 80% observed a single time. The material sequenced was PBMCs. Receptors originate from a young man in good health and CMV-seropositive. Both conserved end residues are trimmed from each CDR3.

TRBV2	TRBJ1-1	ASRPLAPGTEAF
TRBV14	TRBJ2-5	ASSQPPWGGAGPLQETQY
TRBV6-6	TRBJ1-2	ASNTQGDYGYT
TRBV19	TRBJ1-4	ATEQGQGDEKLF
TRBV19	TRBJ1-1	ASSTFSDRGNTEAF
TRBV12-2	TRBJ2-7	ASRLALKRGVFYEQY
TRBV7-9	TRBJ1-1	ASSLAVGFNTEAF
TRBV30	TRBJ1-6	AYGTGRFPPLH
TRBV5-1	TRBJ1-3	ASSLGQASGNTIY
TRBV7-2	TRBJ2-2	ASSLLAGGNTGELF
TRBV19	TRBJ1-6	ASSLTGGTSPLH
TRBV5-6	TRBJ2-6	ASSLGTGFSGANVLT
TRBV10-3	TRBJ1-2	AISAGYGNYGYT
TRBV10-3	TRBJ1-2	AIRGGNLDGYT
TRBV18	TRBJ1-5	ASSPGGGRGQPQH
TRBV7-8	TRBJ1-2	ASSFGGVYGYT
TRBV6-5	TRBJ1-6	ASSYEGLGSPLH
TRBV30	TRBJ1-3	AWSRGLAGTSSGNTIY
TRBV30	TRBJ1-5	AWSQGRDQPQH
TRBV18	TRBJ1-1	ASSPMSGAEAF
TRBV5-1	TRBJ1-4	ASSLGEATNEKLF
TRBV5-4	TRBJ2-7	ASSSSGYEQY
TRBV18	TRBJ1-5	ASSPGDRGSQPQH
TRBV2	TRBJ2-6	ASGGSLRSGANVLT
TRBV6-1	TRBJ2-3	ASSGLAGGPDTQY
TRBV6-6	TRBJ2-2	ASGHERGGTGELF
TRBV6-1	TRBJ1-5	ASSRESLEPQH
TRBV15	TRBJ1-1	ATSRDNPRGTEAF
TRBV5-1	TRBJ1-1	ASSLEGAGRTEAF
TRBV19	TRBJ2-7	ASSIWDSSYEQY
TRBV18	TRBJ1-1	ASSPPRGGIIEAF
TRBV11-2	TRBJ1-3	AAGGESGNTIY
TRBV27	TRBJ1-4	ASSTTLPGVLGEKLF
TRBV18	TRBJ2-7	ASSAGTGLSYEQY
TRBV5-8	TRBJ2-1	ATSCQF
TRBV15	TRBJ1-4	ATSREQGFQRGLF
TRBV6-5	TRBJ1-5	ASSPDRGPNQPQH
TRBV10-3	TRBJ1-2	AISTSGEGSYGYT
TRBV7-9	TRBJ1-1	ASSLLADTEAF
TRBV13	TRBJ2-3	ASSQGQGSRASTDTQY
TRBV7-9	TRBJ2-3	ASSYLQGSTDTQY
TRBV7-9	TRBJ2-1	ASSLVQGAAWEQF
TRBV5-1	TRBJ1-1	ASRQRHTNTEAF